This T cell receptor (beta chain) was captured by sequencing in a study of CD8 T cells in ankylosing spondylitis. Findings and caveats of the study: Typical of ankylosing spondylitis blood, it appeared, was a TCR beta motif of seven to nine highly homologous variants. CD8+ by phenotype, disease-linked clones were relatively rare in peripheral blood.

TCR beta libraries were made by quantitative 5'-RACE with molecular barcodes. TCRdb independently ran MiXCR on the 5' RACE reads; one entry per CDR3 protein. The sample lists 250,000 to 350,000 distinct CDR3 sequences; approximately 20% were seen once. To note about this clonotype: Its specificity is not known.

CDR1 and CDR2 (germline): SEHNR, FQNEAQ (reference sequence). The CDR3 is 14 residues long. V was pared by 7 bases and J by 7 bases, with 16 bases between. The source of this sequence is a male donor with ankylosing spondylitis or in good health (not recorded which). Material: blood, either unsorted or a sorted T cell fraction (not recorded which). The chain couples TRBV7-9 to TRBJ1-4, with a tentative D call TRBD1 (6 bases). CDR3 sequence: CASTRGQEGEKLFF. The CDR3 DNA reads TGTGCCAGCACGCGGGGGCAGGAAGGTGAAAAACTGTTTTTT.